This T cell receptor (beta chain) was observed in a study of blood T cell repertoires in COVID-19. Using immunoSEQ multiplex PCR, the repertoire was profiled, and TCRdb retains in-frame clones only, with some absent. The table shows around 170,000 clones, with about 91% occurring only once. The TCR comes from a woman aged 25 to 45 with acute or convalescent COVID-19. What was sequenced was peripheral blood.

This chain's CDR3 is CATSKTGGTGANVLTF. CDR3 nucleotides: TGTGCCACCAGCAAAACAGGGGGTACTGGGGCCAACGTCCTGACTTTC. The chain recombines TRBV15 with TRBJ2-6; 8 nucleotides align to TRBD1. The CDR3 is 16 amino acids. Looked up from germline, CDR1 is LNHNV and CDR2 is YYDKDF (reference sequence). V trimming: 4 bases; J trimming: 2 bases; junction bases outside the gene matches: 4.